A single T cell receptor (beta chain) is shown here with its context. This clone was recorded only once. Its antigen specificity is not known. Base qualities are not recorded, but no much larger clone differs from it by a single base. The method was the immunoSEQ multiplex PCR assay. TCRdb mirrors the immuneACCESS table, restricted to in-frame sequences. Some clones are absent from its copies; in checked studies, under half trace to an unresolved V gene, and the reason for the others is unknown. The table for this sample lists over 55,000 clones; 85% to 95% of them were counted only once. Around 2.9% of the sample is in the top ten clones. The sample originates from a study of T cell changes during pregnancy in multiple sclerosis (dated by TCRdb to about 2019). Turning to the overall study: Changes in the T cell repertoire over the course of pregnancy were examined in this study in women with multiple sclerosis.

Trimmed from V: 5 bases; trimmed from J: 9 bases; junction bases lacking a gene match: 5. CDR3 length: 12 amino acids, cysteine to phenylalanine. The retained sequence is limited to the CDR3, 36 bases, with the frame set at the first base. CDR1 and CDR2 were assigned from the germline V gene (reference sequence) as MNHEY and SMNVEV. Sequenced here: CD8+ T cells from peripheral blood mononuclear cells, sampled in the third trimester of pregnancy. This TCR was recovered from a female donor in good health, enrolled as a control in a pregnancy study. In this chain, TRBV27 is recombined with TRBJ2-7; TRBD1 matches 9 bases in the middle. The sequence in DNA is TGTGCCAGCAGTCCGGGACAGGGAGGGCAGTACTTC. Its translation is CASSPGQGGQYF.